The entry below describes one T cell receptor beta chain. Its antigen is unknown. The V gene's germline CDR1 is MGHRA and CDR2 YSYEKL. The CDR3 has 17 residues. Trimming took 0 bases from V and 3 from J, leaving 17 bases between them. This sample is part of a study of T cell responses to AZD1222 COVID-19 vaccine. Overall study: Second-dose intervals of approximately 4 or approximately 12 weeks were pooled. Study observations and caveats: Vaccine-associated CD4 TCRs spanned spike, dominant at 160-218 and 743-854.

Data came from immunoSEQ multiplex PCR; TCRdb stores just in-frame clones and leaves some out. The sample has 54,000 or so clones; nearly 90% are singletons. This TCR came from an adult in good health. Sample: peripheral blood, taken on day 0 of AZD1222 vaccination. V usage is TRBV4-1 and J usage is TRBJ1-2; D perhaps matches TRBD1 (5 bases). The CDR3 bases are TGCGCCAGCAGCCAAGAGGATTTACAGGCGGGTGACTATGGCTACACCTTC. Translating it yields CASSQEDLQAGDYGYTF.